These 13 T cell receptor beta chains share one sample of origin, sequenced in a study of T cells in pancreatic ductal adenocarcinoma. Surgery without prior neoadjuvant therapy was the treatment of the selected pancreatic ductal adenocarcinoma patients. Generated by immunoSEQ multiplex PCR, the TCRdb table keeps only in-frame clones and is missing some. The sample includes 15,000 to 20,000 clones, more than 70% of them seen just once. The sequenced sample was PBMCs. The receptor set was obtained from a human donor with pancreatic ductal adenocarcinoma.

This sequence joins TRBV7-2 and TRBJ2-3; D possibly corresponds to TRBD1 (5 bases). CDR1 and CDR2 (germline): SGHTA, FQGNSA. The CDR3 covers 13 residues. V lost 4 bases and J 1 base, leaving 6 bases between the germline ends. As DNA, the CDR3 is TGTGCCAGCAGCTCACAGGGCACAGATACGCAGTATTTT. Translation gives CASSSQGTDTQYF.

The chain joins TRBV2 to TRBJ1-6; a weak D match, TRBD1 (6 bases). CDR3 length: 15 amino acids. Per germline, CDR1 SNHLY and CDR2 FYNNEI. V shed 2 bases and J shed 7 bases, with 12 bases lying between them. The CDR3 here is CASSEWAGENSPLHF. The CDR3 nucleotides read TGTGCCAGCAGTGAATGGGCAGGGGAGAATTCACCCCTCCACTTT.

This sequence joins TRBV18 and TRBJ2-3; no definite D call. Germline-derived CDR1 and CDR2 are KGHSH and LQKENI. The ends were cut back, 2 bases at V and 1 base at J, with 7 bases in the middle. This CDR3 has 14 residues. This CDR3 reads CASSPNSGTDTQYF. The CDR3 DNA follows: TGTGCCAGCTCACCAAATTCGGGCACAGATACGCAGTATTTT.

V usage is TRBV6-4 and J usage is TRBJ1-6; no definite D call. Between the trimmed V and J ends, which lost 4 bases and 1 base, there was a span of 14 bases. CDR3 length equals 17 residues. Looked up from germline, CDR1 is MRHNA and CDR2 is SNTAGT. Here the CDR3 DNA reads TGTGCCAGCAGTGTTGGAAGGCGGCGGTCCTATAATTCACCCCTCCACTTT. Its protein is CASSVGRRRSYNSPLHF.

This chain joins TRBV28 and TRBJ1-1; D is perhaps TRBD1 (5 bases). Germline loops: CDR1 MDHEN, CDR2 SYDVKM. This CDR3 has 13 residues. Trimming took 2 bases from V and 8 from J, leaving 12 bases between them. The CDR3 spells CASSLQGRLEAFF. The CDR3 coding sequence is TGTGCCAGCAGTTTACAGGGCCGGTTAGAAGCTTTCTTT.

The chain couples TRBV2 to TRBJ2-7, with 7 bases fitting TRBD1. This CDR3 spans 15 amino acids. Germline CDR1 reads SNHLY; CDR2 reads FYNNEI. After removal of 6 bases from V and 3 bases from J, the junction contained 11 bases not matched to a gene. The CDR3 loop reads CASRGRTGRLYEQYF. The CDR3 nucleotides read TGTGCCAGCAGGGGAAGGACAGGAAGACTCTACGAGCAGTACTTC.

The V call is TRBV10-3, the J call TRBJ2-2; 8 bases are shared with TRBD1. The V gene's germline CDR1 is ENHRY and CDR2 SYGVKD. V was pared by 8 bases and J by 4 bases, with 6 bases of the junction left unmatched. The CDR3 is 14 amino acids. The CDR3 DNA is TGTGCCATCTCGCAGACAGGGGTCACCGGGGAGCTGTTTTTT. Protein: CAISQTGVTGELFF.

This clone was detected only a few times. This chain links TRBV19 with TRBJ2-5; TRBD1 is a possible D gene (6 bases). Germline-derived CDR1 and CDR2 are LNHDA and SQIVND (reference sequence). V lost 4 bases to trimming and J lost 5 bases, with 17 bases between them. CDR3 size: 15 residues. This CDR3 reads CASSTPGTNPETQYF. The CDR3 nucleotides are TGTGCCAGTAGTACCCCCGGGACAAATCCGGAGACCCAGTACTTC.

This chain links TRBV27 with TRBJ2-5; 9 bases agree with TRBD1. The germline CDR1 and CDR2 sequences are MNHEY and SMNVEV (reference sequence). After removal of 2 bases from V and 5 bases from J, the junction contained 6 bases not matched to a gene. The CDR3 extends over 15 amino acids. CDR3 DNA: TGTGCCAGCAGTTTACTGGGACAGGGCGGGGAGACCCAGTACTTC. Translation gives CASSLLGQGGETQYF.

J is TRBJ2-7 and V is TRBV29-1; 7 nucleotides align to TRBD1. V lost 4 bases to trimming and J lost 0 bases; unmatched junction nucleotides: 6. The V gene's germline CDR1 is SQVTM and CDR2 ANQGSEA. The CDR3 runs to 14 residues. CDR3 sequence reads: CSVAGQEISYEQYF. CDR3 DNA: TGCAGCGTTGCCGGACAGGAAATCTCCTACGAGCAGTACTTC.

The chain employs TRBV9 and TRBJ2-2; 9 nucleotides align to TRBD2. The germline CDR1 and CDR2 sequences are SGDLS and YYNGEE. V was pared by 4 bases and J by 9 bases, with 13 bases of the junction left unmatched. CDR3 length equals 16 residues. The CDR3 bases are TGTGCCAGCAGCCCGCCTAGCGGGGAATTTTTCCGGGAGCTGTTTTTT. Encoded protein: CASSPPSGEFFRELFF.

The rearrangement links TRBV5-3 to TRBJ2-2, with TRBD2 matching over 10 bases. TRBV5-3 carries the ORF label, with uncertain function. This CDR3 contains 18 residues. Trimming at V came to 4 bases and at J to 7 bases, leaving 16 bases not matched to a gene. As DNA, the CDR3 is TGTGCCAGAAGCCCCCCTTTCAGCGGGGGGGCCGGGGGCGGGGAGCTGTTTTTT. Its translation is CARSPPFSGGAGGGELFF.

The CDR3 sequence is CASSVEGSFGSPLHF. Here the CDR3 DNA reads TGTGCCAGCAGCGTTGAGGGATCCTTTGGTTCACCCCTCCACTTT. The chain recombines TRBV9 with TRBJ1-6; no reliable D call. The CDR3 has 15 residues. V gave up 2 bases and J gave up 9 bases, with 15 bases separating them. Germline lookup yields CDR1 SGDLS and CDR2 YYNGEE.